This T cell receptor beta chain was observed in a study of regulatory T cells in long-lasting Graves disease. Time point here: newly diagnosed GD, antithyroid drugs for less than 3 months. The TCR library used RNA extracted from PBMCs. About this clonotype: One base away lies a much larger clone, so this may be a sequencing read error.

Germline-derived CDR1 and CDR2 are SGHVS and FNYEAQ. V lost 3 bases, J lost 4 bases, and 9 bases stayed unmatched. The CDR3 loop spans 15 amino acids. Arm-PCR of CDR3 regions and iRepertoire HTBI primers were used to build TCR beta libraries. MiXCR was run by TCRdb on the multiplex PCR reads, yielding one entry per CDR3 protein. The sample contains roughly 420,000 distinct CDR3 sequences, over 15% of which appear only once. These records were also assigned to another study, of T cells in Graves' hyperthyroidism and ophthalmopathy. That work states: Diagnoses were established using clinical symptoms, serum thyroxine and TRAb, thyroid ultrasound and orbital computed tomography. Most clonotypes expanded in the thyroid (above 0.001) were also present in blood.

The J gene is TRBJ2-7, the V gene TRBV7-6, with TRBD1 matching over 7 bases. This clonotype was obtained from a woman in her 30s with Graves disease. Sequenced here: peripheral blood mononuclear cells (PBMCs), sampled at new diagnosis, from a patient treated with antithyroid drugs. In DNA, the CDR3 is TGTGCCAGCAGCTTTAGGGACAGCCGGACTTACGAGCAGTACTTC. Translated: CASSFRDSRTYEQYF.